The T cell receptor beta chain described here comes from a study of blood T cell repertoires in COVID-19. Background on the study: PBMCs, B-cell-depleted T cells, or T cells provided the cDNA or gDNA that made up the material.

In germline, CDR1 is MDHEN, CDR2 SYDVKM. V gave up 3 bases and J gave up 2 bases, with 5 bases separating them. The CDR3 runs 12 residues. Assay: immunoSEQ multiplex PCR; the TCRdb copy retains only in-frame clones and omits some. The sample includes some 160,000 clones, around 86% of them seen just once. This receptor was taken from a woman of 80 years or more with COVID-19, enrolled during active disease. The rearrangement links TRBV28 to TRBJ2-7; D is unclear. Sequences were obtained from peripheral blood. In DNA form, the CDR3 reads TGTGCCAGCAGTTTTCAGGCCTACGAGCAGTACTTC. It translates to CASSFQAYEQYF. Drawing the rest from reference TRBV28 and TRBJ2-7, the complete variable domain is DVKVTQSSRYLVKRTGEKVFLECVQDMDHENMFWYRQDPGLGLRLIYFSYDVKMKEKGDIPEGYSVSREKKERFSLILESASTNQTSMYLCASSFQAYEQYFGPGTRLTVT.